The source of this T cell receptor beta chain is a study of T cell repertoires in cytomegalovirus infection. One entry per CDR3 protein, called by TCRdb with MiXCR from the reads. The table shows roughly 100,000 distinct CDR3 sequences, with approximately 15% occurring only once. The sample holds many counts of this clonotype. What it binds is unknown. This CDR3 spans 15 amino acids. The V gene's germline CDR1 is SGHTA and CDR2 FQGNSA. V shed 2 bases and J 4 bases; nucleotides not matched to a gene: 7. Study-wide results and limits: Adding up the frequency of public TCR beta families identified people who carried CMV plus the relevant HLA. Dominating the ex vivo response were HLA-C-restricted CMV-specific TCR beta clonotypes.

Sample: PBMCs. This chain joins TRBV7-2 and TRBJ1-1; 7 bases line up with TRBD1. The TCR was taken from a human donor in good health (CMV status not recorded). Some clones in this sample may be carry-over from other donors' samples. The CDR3 sequence is CASSLSVAGGTEAFF. In nucleotides, the CDR3 is TGTGCCAGCAGCTTAAGTGTGGCAGGGGGCACTGAAGCTTTCTTT.